This is a list of T cell receptor beta chains from one sample in a study of T cells in Graves' hyperthyroidism and ophthalmopathy. In TCRdb, the multiplex PCR reads were re-called with MiXCR into one record per CDR3 protein. Counted here are around 300,000 distinct CDR3 sequences, about 14% occurring once; the ten biggest clones make up approximately 8.6%. Sequences were obtained from blood. All receptors derive from a woman aged 25 to 39 with Graves' hyperthyroidism that later progressed to Graves' ophthalmopathy. CDR3s include the opening cysteine and the closing phenylalanine or tryptophan. D genes are given only for firm matches. For some rows the clone size is stated as once, few or many, or as a class when expanded; others skip it.

V gene: TRBV10-2; clone size: many; J gene: TRBJ2-1; D gene: NA; CDR3 length: 16; CDR3 DNA: TGCGCCAGCAGTGATCCCCGACTGATCTCCTACAATGAGCAGTTCTTC; CDR3 protein: CASSDPRLISYNEQFF
V gene: TRBV6-6; clone size: many; J gene: TRBJ2-1; D gene: NA; CDR3 length: 16; CDR3 DNA: TGTGCCAGCAGTTACTCGAGGCCGGACCCCTACAATGAGCAGTTCTTC; CDR3 protein: CASSYSRPDPYNEQFF
V gene: TRBV9; clone size: few; J gene: TRBJ1-4; D gene: NA; CDR3 length: 14; CDR3 DNA: TGTGCCAGCAGCCCGGGGGCAGAACATGAAAAACTGTTTTTT; CDR3 protein: CASSPGAEHEKLFF
V gene: TRBV30; clone size: many; J gene: TRBJ2-7; D gene: TRBD2; CDR3 length: 13; CDR3 DNA: TGTGCCTGGACCGGACTAGGCCACTACGAGCAGTACTTC; CDR3 protein: CAWTGLGHYEQYF
V gene: TRBV7-2; clone size: many; J gene: TRBJ2-5; D gene: NA; CDR3 length: 14; CDR3 DNA: TGTGCCAGCAGCTTCGGATTGTACCAAGAGACCCAGTACTTC; CDR3 protein: CASSFGLYQETQYF
V gene: TRBV28; clone size: NA; J gene: TRBJ1-5; D gene: NA; CDR3 length: 17; CDR3 DNA: TGTGCCAGCAGTCGCAGCTCAAAGCTGTATAGCAATCAGCCCCAGCATTTT; CDR3 protein: CASSRSSKLYSNQPQHF
V gene: TRBV29-1; clone size: NA; J gene: TRBJ2-1; D gene: NA; CDR3 length: 13; CDR3 DNA: TGCAGCGTTGATCGCCAGGGTAACAATGAGCAGTTCTTC; CDR3 protein: CSVDRQGNNEQFF
V gene: TRBV14; clone size: many; J gene: TRBJ2-7; D gene: NA; CDR3 length: 16; CDR3 DNA: TGTGCCAGCAGCCAAGGTACGGGCCAACCCTCCTACGAGCAGTACTTC; CDR3 protein: CASSQGTGQPSYEQYF
V gene: TRBV7-2; clone size: many; J gene: TRBJ2-2; D gene: TRBD1; CDR3 length: 16; CDR3 DNA: TGTGCCAGCAGCTTAGTGGGGACAGGGAGAACCGGGGAGCTGTTTTTT; CDR3 protein: CASSLVGTGRTGELFF
V gene: TRBV28; clone size: many; J gene: TRBJ1-2; D gene: TRBD1; CDR3 length: 14; CDR3 DNA: TGTGCCAGCAATGGACAGGGGGCGGACTATGGCTACACCTTC; CDR3 protein: CASNGQGADYGYTF
V gene: TRBV24-1; clone size: many; J gene: TRBJ2-7; D gene: NA; CDR3 length: 13; CDR3 DNA: TGTGCCACCAGTGATTTGGAGGGACGCGAGCAGTACTTC; CDR3 protein: CATSDLEGREQYF
V gene: TRBV27; clone size: many; J gene: TRBJ2-5; D gene: NA; CDR3 length: 15; CDR3 DNA: TGTGCCAGCAGTTTAACAAATACCCTACAAGAGACCCAGTACTTC; CDR3 protein: CASSLTNTLQETQYF
V gene: TRBV28; clone size: many; J gene: TRBJ2-2; D gene: TRBD1; CDR3 length: 14; CDR3 DNA: TGTGCCAGCAGTTCCGACAGGGTGGCCGGGGAGCTGTTTTTT; CDR3 protein: CASSSDRVAGELFF
V gene: TRBV27; clone size: many; J gene: TRBJ2-4; D gene: NA; CDR3 length: 16; CDR3 DNA: TGTGCCAGCAGTTTGGGCGGAGGACTAGCCAAAAACATTCAGTACTTC; CDR3 protein: CASSLGGGLAKNIQYF
V gene: TRBV24-1; clone size: many; J gene: TRBJ1-1; D gene: NA; CDR3 length: 13; CDR3 DNA: TGTGCCACCAGTCCAGGACCGAACACTGAAGCTTTCTTT; CDR3 protein: CATSPGPNTEAFF
V gene: TRBV12-3/TRBV12-4; clone size: many; J gene: TRBJ2-1; D gene: TRBD2; CDR3 length: 17; CDR3 DNA: TGTGCCAGCAGTTTATGGGGGAGGGGAAGCTCCTACAATGAGCAGTTCTTC; CDR3 protein: CASSLWGRGSSYNEQFF
V gene: TRBV4-3; clone size: NA; J gene: TRBJ2-3; D gene: TRBD2; CDR3 length: 15; CDR3 DNA: TGCGCCAGCAGCCCCGGCGGGGGGGGGTCAGATACGCAGTATTTT; CDR3 protein: CASSPGGGGSDTQYF
V gene: TRBV10-3; clone size: many; J gene: TRBJ1-2; D gene: TRBD1; CDR3 length: 13; CDR3 DNA: TGTGCCATCGAGACAGGGGGCGGCTATGGCTACACCTTC; CDR3 protein: CAIETGGGYGYTF
V gene: TRBV11-2; clone size: NA; J gene: TRBJ1-1; D gene: TRBD1; CDR3 length: 17; CDR3 DNA: TGTGCCAGCAGCTTGGGAGGTTCGGGACAGGGGTGGAGGGAAGCTTTCTTT; CDR3 protein: CASSLGGSGQGWREAFF
V gene: TRBV7-2; clone size: many; J gene: TRBJ2-7; D gene: NA; CDR3 length: 16; CDR3 DNA: TGTGCCAGCAGCTTAAAACCAGGGGCCCTCGGGGACGAGCAGTACTTC; CDR3 protein: CASSLKPGALGDEQYF
V gene: TRBV9; clone size: NA; J gene: TRBJ2-2; D gene: TRBD2; CDR3 length: 15; CDR3 DNA: TGTGCCAGCAGGAGGGGAGCGGGAGAGGCCGGGGAGCTGTTTTTT; CDR3 protein: CASRRGAGEAGELFF
V gene: TRBV5-1; clone size: many; J gene: TRBJ2-5; D gene: NA; CDR3 length: 16; CDR3 DNA: TGCGCCAGCAGCTTGGGTCTGGTGGGTACCCCAGAGACCCAGTACTTC; CDR3 protein: CASSLGLVGTPETQYF
V gene: TRBV25-1; clone size: NA; J gene: TRBJ2-5; D gene: NA; CDR3 length: 12; CDR3 DNA: TGTGCCAGCGTCCGAGAACAAGAGACCCAGTACTTC; CDR3 protein: CASVREQETQYF
V gene: TRBV28; clone size: many; J gene: TRBJ2-1; D gene: TRBD2; CDR3 length: 13; CDR3 DNA: TGTGCCAGCGGGGGGGGGAGCAACAATGAGCAGTTCTTC; CDR3 protein: CASGGGSNNEQFF
V gene: TRBV6-6; clone size: many; J gene: TRBJ1-1; D gene: NA; CDR3 length: 14; CDR3 DNA: TGTGCCAGCAGTTACCTCGGGGAACGGAATGAAGCTTTCTTT; CDR3 protein: CASSYLGERNEAFF
V gene: TRBV12-3/TRBV12-4; clone size: many; J gene: TRBJ2-7; D gene: NA; CDR3 length: 12; CDR3 DNA: TGTGCCAGCAGTCAACAGAACCACGAGCAGTACTTC; CDR3 protein: CASSQQNHEQYF
V gene: TRBV20-1; clone size: NA; J gene: TRBJ1-3; D gene: NA; CDR3 length: 14; CDR3 DNA: TGCAGTGCTAGAAGTGCCGGGGGGGGAAACACCATATATTTT; CDR3 protein: CSARSAGGGNTIYF
V gene: TRBV29-1; clone size: many; J gene: TRBJ1-2; D gene: NA; CDR3 length: 14; CDR3 DNA: TGCAGCGTTGACGAAGAGGGAACAGGATATGGCTACACCTTC; CDR3 protein: CSVDEEGTGYGYTF
V gene: TRBV2; clone size: many; J gene: TRBJ1-2; D gene: NA; CDR3 length: 13; CDR3 DNA: TGTGCCAGCAGTGAAGGCAGGAACTATGGCTACACCTTC; CDR3 protein: CASSEGRNYGYTF
V gene: TRBV20-1; clone size: many; J gene: TRBJ2-3; D gene: TRBD2; CDR3 length: 15; CDR3 DNA: TGCAGTGCTCCCCGGGGTAGCGGGAGAACAGATACGCAGTATTTT; CDR3 protein: CSAPRGSGRTDTQYF
V gene: TRBV5-1; clone size: many; J gene: TRBJ2-1; D gene: NA; CDR3 length: 12; CDR3 DNA: TGCGCCAGCAGCTTAGGGGCCAATGAGCAGTTCTTC; CDR3 protein: CASSLGANEQFF
V gene: TRBV5-4; clone size: many; J gene: TRBJ1-2; D gene: NA; CDR3 length: 17; CDR3 DNA: TGTGCCAGCAGCTTTTTGCCCCCGCATGAGGCTCGGTATGGCTACACCTTC; CDR3 protein: CASSFLPPHEARYGYTF
V gene: TRBV20-1; clone size: many; J gene: TRBJ1-1; D gene: NA; CDR3 length: 15; CDR3 DNA: TGCAGTGCTAGAGACATGTTGGGGTTGAACACTGAAGCTTTCTTT; CDR3 protein: CSARDMLGLNTEAFF
V gene: TRBV7-6; clone size: many; J gene: TRBJ1-5; D gene: TRBD1; CDR3 length: 17; CDR3 DNA: TGTGCCAGCAGCTTAGCGAGTGGGACAGGGATAGATCAGCCCCAGCATTTT; CDR3 protein: CASSLASGTGIDQPQHF
V gene: TRBV5-6; clone size: NA; J gene: TRBJ2-7; D gene: NA; CDR3 length: 13; CDR3 DNA: TGTGCCAGCAGCTCCTGGCAGGTATACGAGCAGTACTTC; CDR3 protein: CASSSWQVYEQYF
V gene: TRBV6-1; clone size: NA; J gene: TRBJ1-2; D gene: NA; CDR3 length: 16; CDR3 DNA: TGTGCCAGCACCCACAACAAATACACACTTACCTATGGCTACACCTTC; CDR3 protein: CASTHNKYTLTYGYTF
V gene: TRBV12-3/TRBV12-4; clone size: many; J gene: TRBJ2-3; D gene: TRBD2; CDR3 length: 16; CDR3 DNA: TGTGCCAGCAGCCCCCGCGGGGGGCTGAGCACAGATACGCAGTATTTT; CDR3 protein: CASSPRGGLSTDTQYF
V gene: TRBV24-1; clone size: few; J gene: TRBJ2-7; D gene: TRBD1; CDR3 length: 13; CDR3 DNA: TGTGCCACCAGTGATTGGACAGGGTCCGAGCAGTACTTC; CDR3 protein: CATSDWTGSEQYF
V gene: TRBV18; clone size: NA; J gene: TRBJ2-1; D gene: NA; CDR3 length: 11; CDR3 DNA: TGTGCCAGCTCGTGGCAGGTGGAGCAGTTCTTC; CDR3 protein: CASSWQVEQFF
V gene: TRBV7-3; clone size: many; J gene: TRBJ2-3; D gene: NA; CDR3 length: 16; CDR3 DNA: TGTGCCAGCAGCTTAGGGGCCAGCGCGAGCACAGATACGCAGTATTTT; CDR3 protein: CASSLGASASTDTQYF
V gene: TRBV7-2; clone size: many; J gene: TRBJ2-7; D gene: TRBD2; CDR3 length: 14; CDR3 DNA: TGTGCCAGCAGCCAAACTAGCGGGGCGTGGGAGCAGTACTTC; CDR3 protein: CASSQTSGAWEQYF
V gene: TRBV7-9; clone size: many; J gene: TRBJ1-3; D gene: NA; CDR3 length: 12; CDR3 DNA: TGTGCCAGCAGCACGGAGGGAAACACCATATATTTT; CDR3 protein: CASSTEGNTIYF